These T cell receptor beta chains were read from a single sample in a study of T cells in Graves' hyperthyroidism and ophthalmopathy. TCRdb reanalysed the multiplex PCR reads using MiXCR and keeps one entry per CDR3 protein. The repertoire has 300,000 to 400,000 distinct CDR3 sequences, less than 15% of them found once; the top ten carry 9.2%. The sequenced material came from blood. These receptors were collected from a woman in her late teens or twenties with Graves' hyperthyroidism. Both conserved end residues are part of each CDR3. D genes are given only for firm matches. The listing skips clone size in some rows; elsewhere it reads once, few, many or a size class.

j_call v_call d_call clone_size cdr3_nt cdr3_aa
TRBJ1-6 TRBV2 . many TGTGCCAGCAGCCCCGGTCGCTCCTATAATTCACCCCTCCACTTT CASSPGRSYNSPLHF
TRBJ2-1 TRBV19 . many TGTGCCAGTAGTATAACACTTTCTTACAATGAGCAGTTCTTC CASSITLSYNEQFF
TRBJ2-7 TRBV4-1 TRBD1 many TGCGCCAGCAGCCAAGGACAGGGTAACAACGAGCAGTACTTC CASSQGQGNNEQYF
TRBJ1-6 TRBV20-1 TRBD1 many TGCAGTGCTCGATTAACCGGGACAGGAAATTCACCCCTCCACTTT CSARLTGTGNSPLHF
TRBJ2-1 TRBV28 . many TGTGCCAGCCAGAGATCGGGGACTTATGTTGTGCAGTTCTTC CASQRSGTYVVQFF
TRBJ2-2 TRBV11-3 TRBD2 many TGTGCCAGCAGCCAGCGATTTGGGCAGACACAGGGACTAGCGGGGGAGAACACCGGGGAGCTGTTTTTT CASSQRFGQTQGLAGENTGELFF
TRBJ1-1 TRBV3-1 . many TGTGCCAGCAGCCAAGATGGCGGGGTCACTGAAGCTTTCTTT CASSQDGGVTEAFF
TRBJ1-5 TRBV20-1 . few TGCAGTGCTAGGCCCGCCCAGGGTTCTCAGCCCCAGCATTTT CSARPAQGSQPQHF
TRBJ1-5 TRBV28 . many TGTGCCAGCAGTCTAAAGCCGCAGCCCCAGCATTTT CASSLKPQPQHF
TRBJ1-1 TRBV20-1 . many TGCAGTGCTAGAGATGGGGGGGTTGGGACTGAAGCTTTCTTT CSARDGGVGTEAFF
TRBJ2-1 TRBV4-3 . . TGCGCCAGCAGCCTAGAGTCGACAGTCTTTTTTTACAATGAGCAGTTCTTC CASSLESTVFFYNEQFF
TRBJ1-5 TRBV7-8 TRBD1 many TGTGCCAGCAGCGAGAAGACAGGGATGGGCAATCAGCCCCAGCATTTT CASSEKTGMGNQPQHF
TRBJ2-1 TRBV7-6 TRBD2 . TGTGCCAGCAGCTTGCGGACTAACGGGGGGGCCTACAATGAGCAGTTCTTC CASSLRTNGGAYNEQFF
TRBJ1-1 TRBV20-1 . many TGCAGTGCTAGAGCGGGGTCTGAGAACACTGAAGCTTTCTTT CSARAGSENTEAFF
TRBJ2-1 TRBV4-2 . . TGTGCCAGCAGCCAAGAGGGGGCTTGGACGGGAGTCCACAATGAGCAGTTCTTC CASSQEGAWTGVHNEQFF
TRBJ2-1 TRBV20-1 TRBD2 many TGCAGTGCCAATGGACTAGCAGGCCAGAGCTCCTACAATGAGCAGTTCTTC CSANGLAGQSSYNEQFF
TRBJ1-1 TRBV6-1 . many TGTGCCAGCAGTTACCTGAGGGAGACTGAAGCTTTCTTT CASSYLRETEAFF
TRBJ2-7 TRBV9 . few TGTGCCAGCAGCGTAGGGGGGGAGTACGAGCAGTACTTC CASSVGGEYEQYF
TRBJ2-3 TRBV27 . few TGTGCCGCAAGGGACCGATACACAGATACGCAGTATTTT CAARDRYTDTQYF
TRBJ1-1 TRBV3-1 . many TGTGCCAGCAGCCAGGTTCCTACTGAAGCTTTCTTT CASSQVPTEAFF
TRBJ2-7 TRBV12-3/TRBV12-4 . . TGTGCCAGCAAAATAGGGGGGTCAGGGCAGTACTTC CASKIGGSGQYF
TRBJ1-4 TRBV28 . many TGTGCCATCCTGGACAGCAAGGCAACTAATGAAAAACTGTTTTTT CAILDSKATNEKLFF
TRBJ1-3 TRBV24-1 . . TGTGCCACCAGGCCCCGGCTGCTGACGGGGAGGGGAGGAAACACCATATATTTT CATRPRLLTGRGGNTIYF
TRBJ1-2 TRBV12-3/TRBV12-4 TRBD1 few TGTGCCAGCAGTTTTGGGACAGGGGAAGGCTACGCCTTC CASSFGTGEGYAF
TRBJ2-2 TRBV7-8 TRBD2 . TGTGCCAGCAGCTTAGTGGGAGGGGACAACACCGGGGAGCTGTTTTTT CASSLVGGDNTGELFF
TRBJ2-3 TRBV24-1 . . TGTGCCACCAGTGGAATGGCGGATCTCACAGATACGCAGTATTTT CATSGMADLTDTQYF
TRBJ2-3 TRBV4-2 TRBD2 many TGTGCCAGCAGATACCGACTAGCGGATCGAGGAGATACGCAGTATTTT CASRYRLADRGDTQYF
TRBJ2-3 TRBV5-1 . many TGCGCCAGCAGCTTGGGAAGGATGGCAGATACGCAGTATTTT CASSLGRMADTQYF
TRBJ1-2 TRBV10-3 . few TGTGCCATCAGTGACCCGGACAGAAACTATGGCTACACCTTC CAISDPDRNYGYTF
TRBJ1-1 TRBV15 . . TGTGCCACCAGCAGTAGGGACGGCGCAAGAGCTTTCTTT CATSSRDGARAFF
TRBJ2-5 TRBV9 . few TGTGCCAGCAGCGTAGGAAGGTCCGGAGAGACCCAGTACTTC CASSVGRSGETQYF
TRBJ2-7 TRBV3-1 TRBD2 many TGTGCCAGCAGCCAGTCTAGCGGCAGCAGAGGTGAGCAGTACTTC CASSQSSGSRGEQYF
TRBJ2-7 TRBV4-1 . few TGCGCCAGCAGCCAGAAACATGCCCGGGAGCGGGCCTACGAGCAGTACTTC CASSQKHARERAYEQYF
TRBJ2-7 TRBV6-2/TRBV6-3 . . TGTGCCAGCAGTAACCCGACAGGAAGGTCATACGAGCAGTACTTC CASSNPTGRSYEQYF
TRBJ1-2 TRBV19 . many TGTGCCAGTAGTACCCCACCACAGGGCTTCTATGGCTACACCTTC CASSTPPQGFYGYTF
TRBJ2-1 TRBV13 TRBD2 many TGTGCCAGCAGCACCGGGACTAGTGACAATGAGCAGTTCTTC CASSTGTSDNEQFF
TRBJ1-5 TRBV19 TRBD1 . TGTGCCAGTAGTATCGGACAGGGCGGGGGGGCCCAGCATTTT CASSIGQGGGAQHF
TRBJ1-6 TRBV5-1 TRBD1 few TGCGCCAGTACTATAGGGACAGGCGTCTATAATTCACCCCTCCACTTT CASTIGTGVYNSPLHF
TRBJ1-1 TRBV5-1 . few TGCGCCAGCAGCTTGGCTGACAGAAAGGGAACTGAAGCTTTCTTT CASSLADRKGTEAFF
TRBJ1-1 TRBV28 . few TGTGCCAGCAGTTTGGCTTGGGGGGGGGGGAACACTGAAGCTTTCTTT CASSLAWGGGNTEAFF
TRBJ2-7 TRBV28 . many TGTGCCAGCAGCTCGGCACGCTGGCAGTACTTC CASSSARWQYF
TRBJ2-7 TRBV24-1 . many TGTGCCACCCAGTCGGGGAGCTACGAGCAGTACTTC CATQSGSYEQYF
TRBJ2-7 TRBV9 TRBD2 many TGTGCCAGCAGCGTAGCCCCAGCGGGGAAGGGTTTTGACGAGCAGTACTTC CASSVAPAGKGFDEQYF
TRBJ1-1 TRBV11-3 . many TGTGCCAGCAGCTTGGGGGTTAGGGGTGAAGCTTTCTTT CASSLGVRGEAFF
TRBJ1-1 TRBV29-1 TRBD1 many TGCAGCGGAGGGGGACAGCTGAACACTGAAGCTTTCTTT CSGGGQLNTEAFF